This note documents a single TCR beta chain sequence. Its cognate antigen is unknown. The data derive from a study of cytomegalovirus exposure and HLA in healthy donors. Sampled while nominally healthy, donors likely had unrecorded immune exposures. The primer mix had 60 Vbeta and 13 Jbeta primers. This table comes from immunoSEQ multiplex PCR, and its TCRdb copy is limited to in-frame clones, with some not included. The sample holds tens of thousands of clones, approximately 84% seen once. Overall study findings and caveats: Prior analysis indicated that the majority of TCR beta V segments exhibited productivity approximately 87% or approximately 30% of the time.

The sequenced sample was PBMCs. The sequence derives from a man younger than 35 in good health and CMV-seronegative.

CDR3 sequence: CAITPTGGTEAFF. The CDR3 DNA reads as TGTGCCATCACCCCGACAGGGGGCACTGAAGCTTTCTTT. This chain connects TRBV10-3 to TRBJ1-1; 9 bases map to TRBD1. Germline V gene lookup returns CDR1 ENHRY and CDR2 SYGVKD. After removal of 7 bases from V and 4 bases from J, the junction contained 4 bases not matched to a gene. The CDR3 runs to 13 residues.